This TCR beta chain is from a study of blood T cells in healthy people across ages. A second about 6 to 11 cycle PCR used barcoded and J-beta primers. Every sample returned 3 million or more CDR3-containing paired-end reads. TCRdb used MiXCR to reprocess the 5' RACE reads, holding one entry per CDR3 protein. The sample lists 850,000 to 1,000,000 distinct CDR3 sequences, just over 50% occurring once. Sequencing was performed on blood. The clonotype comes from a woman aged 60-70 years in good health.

The CDR3: CSAGDRVSGANVLTF. The CDR3 DNA follows: TGCAGTGCTGGGGACAGGGTGTCTGGGGCCAACGTCCTGACTTTC. The chain carries TRBV20-1 and TRBJ2-6; 9 positions agree with TRBD1. The length of the CDR3 is 15 residues. Germline V lookup: CDR1 DFQATT, CDR2 SNEGSKA (reference sequence). The V and J ends lost 5 bases and 1 base, in that order; junction bases with no gene match: 3.